This note documents a single T cell receptor beta chain sequence. Its antigen is as yet unknown. The germline V gene has CDR1 MNHEY and CDR2 SVGAGI. The CDR3 runs to 15 residues. V was shortened by 9 bases and J by 3 bases, with 18 bases between the two germline ends. The PCR employed 60 Vbeta primers together with 13 Jbeta primers. Per the original methods: As a later analysis found, there were tens of millions of unique TCR beta chains, of which some 9.9 million were shared. Method: immunoSEQ multiplex PCR; TCRdb's copy keeps in-frame clones and lacks some. The V and J calls and clone size come from that table; D and trimming were worked out from the DNA. Among hundreds of thousands of clones listed, approximately 80% were seen once. These data come from a study of cytomegalovirus exposure and HLA in healthy donors. Study-wide findings and caveats: Later work showed greater clonal expansion in HLA-associated TCR beta chains than in equally common others. Cytomegalovirus-associated status was assigned to approximately 160 TCR beta chains. Later work associated over 15,000 TCR beta sequences with HLA alleles at 0.05 false discovery rate.

Sequenced material: PBMCs. The V call is TRBV6-5, the J call TRBJ2-1; D gene unclear. The TCR was taken from a woman aged 40 to 50 in good health and CMV-seronegative. In nucleotides, the CDR3 is TGTGCCAGTCAACAGTTTCCGGCAGTCTACAATGAGCAGTTCTTC. Translation gives CASQQFPAVYNEQFF.